This T cell receptor (beta chain) appears in the sequencing data of a study of cytomegalovirus exposure and HLA in healthy donors (dated by TCRdb to 2015 to 2018). Study-wide context: The roughly 700 repertoires of the first cohort and the 110 or so validation repertoires were produced on the same platform, according to a later analysis. The study aimed to test whether cataloging public T cell receptors could reveal signatures of past pathogen exposure. In addition to the first cohort of 650 to 750 subjects, a separate validation cohort of over 90 different subjects was used. The study combined high-throughput TCR immunosequencing, statistical association of individual TCRs with disease status, and machine learning to predict cytomegalovirus infection status.

The CDR3 runs 13 residues from the cysteine to the phenylalanine. Here the CDR3 DNA is all that survives: 39 bases in frame from base 1. The junction shows trimming of 2 bases on V and 2 bases on J, plus 8 bases between the germline ends. The germline V gene specifies SQVTM as CDR1 and ANQGSEA as CDR2. Libraries were prepared through the immunoSEQ multiplex PCR assay. As for the authors' bioinformatics: To diagnose cytomegalovirus status from the catalog of TCR beta chain sequences, a statistical classification framework was built. TCRdb limited this immuneACCESS table to in-frame rearrangements with V and J called. A share of clones is missing; checked studies link under half to unresolved V genes, and the rest is unexplained. V, J and clone size are those of that table, while D and trimming were read from the DNA. This sample has 150,000 to 250,000 clones in its table, and 84% of those were observed once. In total, the top ten clones hold over 10% of the sample.

The study at large found these results: A total of 150 to 200 TCR beta chains were listed by the study as associated with cytomegalovirus. According to the authors, the approach could potentially be generalized to other disease states and immunological phenotypes. In a later analysis, TCRs clustered in the first cohort were found to also tend to co-occur in the 130 or so validation repertoires, with about 94% of cluster scores above 0. The classifier was reported to diagnose cytomegalovirus status with high specificity and sensitivity in both the original and validation cohorts. A later analysis had no HLA typing for the validation cohort, so co-occurrence there was scored across all 130 or so repertoires. A few of the identified cytomegalovirus-associated TCR beta chains were confirmed in vitro to be specific for cytomegalovirus antigens. Across donors, most TCR sequences were observed very rarely, whereas some public TCRs were present in many individuals.

About this clone itself: No antigen is known for it. Base quality data are lacking; no much larger clone is found one base away.

The donors belonged to the validation cohort of about 120 subjects, which was separate from the 666-subject first cohort. The sequence was obtained from a woman younger than 45 in good health and CMV-seropositive. The chain joins TRBV29-1 to TRBJ2-3, with the D gene uncertain. Sequenced material: PBMCs. The sequenced DNA: TGCAGCGTTGAAAATCCCCTCACAGATACGCAGTATTTT. Its translation is CSVENPLTDTQYF.